Each of the 9 T cell receptor beta chains below was sequenced from the same sample in a study of blood T cell repertoires in COVID-19. TCRdb's copy holds only in-frame clones and misses some; the assay was immunoSEQ multiplex PCR. The table lists roughly 250,000 clones, roughly 80% of them singletons. The specimen was peripheral blood. Receptors originate from a person aged 70 to 85 with COVID-19, enrolled during active disease.

This clone was picked up a small number of times. The V gene is TRBV18, the J gene TRBJ2-1; D possibly corresponds to TRBD2 (5 bases). With 3 bases removed from V and 0 bases from J, the gap between germline ends came to 12 bases. CDR3 length: 16 amino acids. CDR1 and CDR2 from the germline V gene are KGHSH and LQKENI. This CDR3 is CASSPLALSSYNEQFF. The DNA of the CDR3 is TGTGCCAGCTCACCTTTAGCGCTTAGCTCCTACAATGAGCAGTTCTTC.

This clone was seen more than once but under ten times. The rearrangement uses TRBV7-3 and TRBJ2-7; 9 positions agree with TRBD2. Germline V gene lookup returns CDR1 SGHTA and CDR2 FQGTGA. Trimming took 4 bases from V and 0 from J; bases not matched to a gene: 7. CDR3 length: 16 amino acids. CDR3 nucleotides: TGTGCCAGCAGCTCGAGCCCGGGACTAGCCTCCTACGAGCAGTACTTC. The encoded protein is CASSSSPGLASYEQYF.

V usage is TRBV5-4 and J usage is TRBJ1-4; possibly TRBD1 for D (5 bases). This CDR3 region has 16 residues. Germline lookup yields CDR1 SGHNT and CDR2 YYREEE (reference sequence). The germline V and J ends were trimmed by 4 bases and 2 bases, with 15 bases remaining between them. The CDR3 loop is CASSTQGGATNEKLFF. CDR3 bases: TGTGCCAGCAGCACCCAGGGCGGGGCTACTAATGAAAAACTGTTTTTT.

The V and J genes are TRBV5-4 and TRBJ2-2; 8 bases match TRBD2. Looked up from germline, CDR1 is SGHNT and CDR2 is YYREEE (reference sequence). The CDR3 extends over 16 amino acids. J gave up 6 bases and V 0 bases, and 7 bases lay outside the gene matches. CDR3 coding DNA: TGTGCCAGCAGCTTGGGACCGGGACTAGTCCCCGGGGAGCTGTTTTTT. Translation: CASSLGPGLVPGELFF.

V and J are TRBV13 and TRBJ1-1; 7 bases match TRBD1. Per germline, CDR1 PRHDT and CDR2 FYEKMQ (reference sequence). V shed 6 bases and J 6 bases; nucleotides not matched to a gene: 10. This CDR3 has 14 residues. CDR3 residues: CASRPKQGTPEAFF. The CDR3 nucleotides read TGTGCCAGCAGGCCTAAACAGGGGACGCCTGAAGCTTTCTTT.

The V call is TRBV5-4, the J call TRBJ2-3; 10 bases are shared with TRBD2. The V gene's germline CDR1 is SGHNT and CDR2 YYREEE (reference sequence). After removal of 1 base from V and 5 bases from J, the junction contained 7 bases not matched to a gene. CDR3 length: 16 residues. The CDR3 DNA sequence: TGTGCCAGCAGCTTGCGGCTAGCGGGAGTGGGAGATACGCAGTATTTT. Encoded protein: CASSLRLAGVGDTQYF.

This chain joins TRBV15 and TRBJ1-5; 8 nucleotides line up with TRBD1. The CDR3 totals 15 residues. J lost 5 bases, V lost 1 base, and 4 bases had no gene match. Germline V CDR1 and CDR2: LNHNV, YYDKDF (reference sequence). The CDR3 region has the DNA TGTGCCACCAGCAGAGTCCGGACAGGGTATCAGCCCCAGCATTTT. This encodes CATSRVRTGYQPQHF.

This clone appeared a single time. The rearrangement joins TRBV5-1 to TRBJ2-3; 7 nucleotides agree with TRBD2. The V segment lost 3 bases and the J segment 4 bases; nucleotides outside the gene matches: 5. This CDR3 contains 14 residues. The germline CDR1 and CDR2 sequences are SGHRS and YFSETQ. CDR3 residues: CASSSTGGPDTQYF. The CDR3 DNA reads as TGCGCCAGCAGCTCTACGGGAGGCCCAGATACGCAGTATTTT. Variable domain in full (rest from reference TRBV5-1 and TRBJ2-3): KAGVTQTPRYLIKTRGQQVTLSCSPISGHRSVSWYQQTPGQGLQFLFEYFSETQRNKGNFPGRFSGRQFSNSRSEMNVSTLELGDSALYLCASSSTGGPDTQYFGPGTRLTVL.

This clone has a single count. The chain uses TRBV7-2 and TRBJ2-5; TRBD2 aligns across 7 bases. V was clipped by 5 bases and J by 1 base; unmatched bases: 4. Germline V gene lookup returns CDR1 SGHTA and CDR2 FQGNSA. The CDR3 is 14 amino acids. In nucleotides, the CDR3 is TGTGCCAGCAGCCAACCTAGCGGCCAAGAGACCCAGTACTTC. This codes for CASSQPSGQETQYF.